This is a list of T cell receptor beta chains from one sample in a study of CD8 T cells in ankylosing spondylitis. Via MiXCR, TCRdb re-called the 5' RACE reads, giving one row per CDR3 protein. Of 800,000 to 900,000 distinct CDR3 sequences listed, about 12% are singletons. The specimen sequenced was blood, either unsorted or a sorted T cell fraction (not recorded which). These TCRs come from a male donor with ankylosing spondylitis. Both conserved end residues are part of each CDR3. The D gene is left open where the match is weak. Clone size is stated in some rows and not others, as once, few, many or a class when expanded.

d_gene | abundance | j_gene | v_gene | CDR3aa | CDR3nt
NA | NA | TRBJ2-5 | TRBV5-1 | CASQLNQETQYF | TGCGCCAGCCAACTGAACCAAGAGACCCAGTACTTC
NA | few | TRBJ1-2 | TRBV5-6 | CASTVGLHYGYTF | TGTGCCAGCACGGTGGGACTGCACTATGGCTACACCTTC
NA | NA | TRBJ2-7 | TRBV4-2 | CASSQDSTYEQYF | TGTGCCAGCAGCCAAGATTCCACCTACGAGCAGTACTTC
TRBD2 | NA | TRBJ2-1 | TRBV7-2 | CASDKGGPHNEQFF | TGTGCCAGCGATAAGGGAGGGCCCCACAATGAGCAGTTCTTC
TRBD2 | NA | TRBJ2-3 | TRBV18 | CASSPGLAGTGTDTQYF | TGTGCCAGCTCACCAGGGCTAGCGGGAACTGGCACAGATACGCAGTATTTT
NA | NA | TRBJ2-5 | TRBV7-9 | CASSLDQGMETQYF | TGTGCCAGCAGCTTAGATCAGGGGATGGAGACCCAGTACTTC
TRBD1 | NA | TRBJ2-7 | TRBV7-2 | CASSRTGHLSYEQYF | TGTGCCAGCAGCAGGACAGGCCACCTCTCCTACGAGCAGTACTTC
NA | NA | TRBJ1-4 | TRBV19 | CASSEGSAATNEKLFF | TGTGCCAGTAGCGAGGGGAGCGCTGCAACTAATGAAAAACTGTTTTTT
NA | many | TRBJ1-5 | TRBV11-1 | CASSLIGRAGLSNQPQHF | TGTGCCAGCAGCTTAATCGGACGGGCAGGCCTTAGCAATCAGCCCCAGCATTTT
TRBD2 | few | TRBJ2-1 | TRBV7-2 | CASIILAGELRNEQFF | TGTGCCAGCATCATATTAGCGGGAGAATTAAGGAATGAGCAGTTCTTC
NA | few | TRBJ1-1 | TRBV20-1 | CSAPRSGPDTEAFF | TGCAGTGCCCCCCGTTCGGGGCCGGACACTGAAGCTTTCTTT
TRBD2 | few | TRBJ2-3 | TRBV27 | CASRSLVGGRTDTQYF | TGTGCCAGCAGGTCCCTAGTGGGAGGGAGGACAGATACGCAGTATTTT
TRBD2 | few | TRBJ2-1 | TRBV20-1 | CSASDQRGVYNEQFF | TGCAGTGCTAGCGATCAGCGGGGGGTCTACAATGAGCAGTTCTTC
NA | NA | TRBJ2-7 | TRBV20-1 | CSARLPTTYEQYF | TGCAGTGCTAGGCTTCCAACTACCTACGAGCAGTACTTC
TRBD2 | NA | TRBJ2-3 | TRBV4-2 | CASSQSRTSGSTDTQYF | TGTGCCAGCAGCCAATCTCGGACTAGCGGGAGCACAGATACGCAGTATTTT
TRBD1 | many | TRBJ2-3 | TRBV7-2 | CASSSDRVTDTQYF | TGTGCCAGCAGCTCGGACAGGGTCACAGATACGCAGTATTTT
TRBD2 | NA | TRBJ2-3 | TRBV11-1 | CASSPLPSSGRSDTQYF | TGTGCCAGCAGCCCCCTACCCTCTAGCGGGAGATCAGATACGCAGTATTTT
NA | many | TRBJ2-7 | TRBV14 | CASSQDLSGVYEQYF | TGTGCCAGCAGCCAAGATCTCAGTGGGGTCTACGAGCAGTACTTC
TRBD1 | NA | TRBJ2-7 | TRBV18 | CASSQGAGVPYEQYF | TGTGCCAGCTCACAGGGGGCTGGGGTACCCTACGAGCAGTACTTC
NA | few | TRBJ2-5 | TRBV20-1 | CSAPDRTQETQYF | TGCAGTGCCCCCGACCGGACTCAAGAGACCCAGTACTTC
NA | NA | TRBJ1-5 | TRBV20-1 | CSASRSWNQPQHF | TGCAGTGCCTCTAGGAGCTGGAATCAGCCCCAGCATTTT
NA | NA | TRBJ2-1 | TRBV4-1 | CASSRVRDGEQFF | TGCGCCAGCAGCCGAGTCCGGGACGGAGAGCAGTTCTTC
NA | few | TRBJ2-7 | TRBV6-1 | CASSEHGVDIDSEQYF | TGTGCCAGCAGTGAACATGGGGTAGATATAGATTCCGAGCAGTACTTC
TRBD1 | NA | TRBJ1-4 | TRBV6-1 | CASSRRDSHEKLFF | TGTGCCAGCAGCCGCCGGGACAGCCATGAAAAACTGTTTTTT
NA | few | TRBJ1-1 | TRBV15 | CATSRPRGLTNEAFF | TGTGCCACCAGCAGACCAAGGGGGTTGACGAATGAAGCTTTCTTT
NA | NA | TRBJ2-2 | TRBV5-1 | CASSLLSGPGELFF | TGCGCCAGCAGCTTGCTGAGCGGTCCCGGGGAGCTGTTTTTT
NA | NA | TRBJ1-2 | TRBV3-1 | CASSQDDTYSYGYTF | TGTGCCAGCAGCCAAGATGACACCTACTCCTATGGCTACACCTTC
NA | NA | TRBJ2-5 | TRBV12-3/TRBV12-4 | CAISLRARDLTLSQETQYF | TGTGCCATCAGCCTCCGAGCACGGGACCTAACCCTAAGCCAAGAGACCCAGTACTTC
TRBD1 | few | TRBJ1-1 | TRBV7-9 | CASSFGQAVNTEAFF | TGTGCCAGCAGCTTCGGACAGGCTGTGAACACTGAAGCTTTCTTT
NA | NA | TRBJ1-2 | TRBV15 | CATSRDRSYGYTF | TGTGCCACCAGCAGAGACAGGAGCTATGGCTACACCTTC
TRBD1 | NA | TRBJ2-5 | TRBV3-1 | CASSQDYTGGETQYF | TGTGCCAGCAGCCAAGACTACACAGGGGGAGAGACCCAGTACTTC
TRBD1 | many | TRBJ2-1 | TRBV7-7 | CASSVPGTDAEQFF | TGTGCTAGCAGCGTTCCGGGGACAGACGCTGAGCAGTTCTTC
NA | few | TRBJ2-7 | TRBV10-3 | CAILEDQGKDEQYF | TGTGCCATCCTCGAGGACCAGGGGAAGGACGAGCAGTACTTC
TRBD1 | many | TRBJ2-4 | TRBV12-3/TRBV12-4 | CASSFTGGRLNIQYF | TGTGCCAGCAGTTTTACAGGGGGCCGACTAAACATTCAGTACTTC
NA | few | TRBJ1-2 | TRBV5-1 | CASSLVAGFGYTF | TGCGCCAGCAGCTTGGTGGCAGGGTTTGGCTACACCTTC
TRBD2 | many | TRBJ2-7 | TRBV10-3 | CAISPQREAYEQYF | TGTGCCATCAGCCCGCAGCGGGAAGCCTACGAGCAGTACTTC
NA | many | TRBJ1-2 | TRBV11-2 | CASSLPQGGYTF | TGTGCCAGCAGCTTACCGCAAGGCGGCTACACCTTC
TRBD2 | NA | TRBJ2-3 | TRBV4-3 | CASSQALQRGDPDTQYF | TGCGCCAGCAGCCAAGCCCTCCAGCGGGGTGACCCAGATACGCAGTATTTT
TRBD2 | few | TRBJ2-2 | TRBV5-1 | CASSLVPSGGNTGELFF | TGCGCCAGCAGCCTCGTTCCTAGCGGGGGTAACACCGGGGAGCTGTTTTTT
TRBD2 | NA | TRBJ2-7 | TRBV20-1 | CSARSGGTYEQYF | TGCAGTGCTAGATCGGGGGGGACCTACGAGCAGTACTTC
NA | many | TRBJ2-2 | TRBV7-2 | CASSLDGRNTGELFF | TGTGCCAGCAGCTTGGATGGAAGAAACACCGGGGAGCTGTTTTTT
TRBD2 | NA | TRBJ2-1 | TRBV15 | CATSRDRRERHEQFF | TGTGCCACCAGCAGAGATCGGCGGGAGCGGCATGAGCAGTTCTTC